This T cell receptor (beta chain) was profiled in a study of blood T cell repertoires in COVID-19. About the study: Whether acute or convalescent, the COVID-19 samples came from the United States, Italy and Spain. The cDNA or gDNA used as material had been derived from T cells, B-cell-depleted T cells, or PBMCs.

This clone was detected only a few times. Repertoires were generated with immunoSEQ multiplex PCR, while TCRdb's copy carries only in-frame clones and drops some. The sample has approximately 49,000 clones, approximately 88% seen once. The germline CDR1 and CDR2 sequences are SGHNT and YYREEE (reference sequence). The CDR3 consists of 14 residues. V lost 5 bases to trimming and J lost 5 bases; unmatched junction nucleotides: 5. The TCR was taken from a man between 50 and 59 years old with acute or convalescent COVID-19. The sample was peripheral blood. V usage is TRBV5-4 and J usage is TRBJ1-1; 11 nucleotides match TRBD1. The CDR3 nucleotides read TGTGCCAGCAGTTGGGACAGGGGGAATACTGAAGCTTTCTTT. It encodes CASSWDRGNTEAFF.